These 8 T cell receptor beta chains came from one sample sequenced in a study of blood T cell repertoires in COVID-19 (dated by TCRdb to about 2020). The method was the immunoSEQ multiplex PCR assay. In its TCRdb copy, this immuneACCESS table keeps in-frame sequences only and misses some clones. Where compared with another copy, unresolved V genes explain less than half of these, and the others have no known cause. This sample is represented by some 320,000 clones; roughly 90% of them were singletons. 3% to 5% of the sample lies in the top ten. Input material: PBMCs or T cells enriched from blood (not recorded which). The receptors were sampled from a woman in her 30s who had been exposed to COVID-19.

V and J are TRBV11-2 and TRBJ2-3; 12 bases map to TRBD2. The CDR3 runs to 15 residues. Germline V gene data show CDR1 as SGHAT and CDR2 as FQNNGV. V shed 2 bases, J shed 8 bases, and the junction held 5 bases outside the gene matches. This chain's CDR3 is CASSLLAGGLGTQYF. Here the CDR3 DNA reads TGTGCCAGCAGCTTACTAGCGGGGGGGCTAGGTACGCAGTATTTT.

The chain uses TRBV18 and TRBJ1-1, with D uncertain. This CDR3 is 14 amino acids long. Germline V gene sequence: CDR1 KGHSH, CDR2 LQKENI. V lost 2 bases, J lost 5 bases, and 12 bases lay in between. CDR3 residues: CASSPEEGWTEAFF. The DNA of the CDR3 is TGTGCCAGCTCACCAGAGGAAGGTTGGACTGAAGCTTTCTTT.

The CDR3 protein is CASSLARHSYEQYF. In DNA form, the CDR3 reads TGCGCCAGCAGCTTGGCTCGACACTCCTACGAGCAGTACTTC. V usage is TRBV5-1 and J usage is TRBJ2-7; D is unresolved. Trimming shortened V by 0 bases and J by 0 bases, and 7 bases separated the two germline ends. This CDR3 spans 14 amino acids. CDR1 SGHRS and CDR2 YFSETQ come from the germline V gene.

V and J are TRBV19 and TRBJ2-2, with 8 bases aligning to TRBD2. Germline V lookup: CDR1 LNHDA, CDR2 SQIVND (reference sequence). This CDR3 spans 17 amino acids. The J segment lost 1 base and the V segment lost 4 bases, leaving 8 bases of the junction unmatched. The CDR3 sequence: CASSTPLAGRNTGELFF. CDR3 nucleotide sequence: TGTGCCAGTAGTACGCCTCTAGCGGGCAGGAACACCGGGGAGCTGTTTTTT.

Here the CDR3 reads CASSYLAGYRGDTQYF. The CDR3 DNA sequence: TGTGCCAGCAGTTATCTAGCGGGCTACCGGGGAGATACGCAGTATTTT. The chain is built from TRBV6-2 or TRBV6-3 and TRBJ2-3, with 8 bases aligning to TRBD2. J lost 5 bases, V lost 3 bases, and 10 bases had no gene match. CDR1 is MNHEY and CDR2 is SVGEGT in the germline V gene. The CDR3 is 16 amino acids.

The V and J genes are TRBV19 and TRBJ2-5; D possibly corresponds to TRBD2 (6 bases). Germline assignment: CDR1 LNHDA and CDR2 SQIVND (reference sequence). The V gene lost 3 bases and the J gene lost 0 bases, with 8 bases spanning the gap. The CDR3 length is 14 residues. Here the CDR3 reads CASSIREYQETQYF. The CDR3 nucleotides read TGTGCCAGTAGTATCCGGGAGTACCAAGAGACCCAGTACTTC.

This chain uses TRBV10-3 with TRBJ1-4; D is possibly TRBD1 (6 bases). Trimming pared 4 bases from V and 7 bases from J, leaving 13 bases between. The CDR3 has 14 amino acids. Germline V lookup: CDR1 ENHRY, CDR2 SYGVKD. The chain's CDR3 is CAISASTGSEKLFF. In DNA form, the CDR3 reads TGTGCCATCAGTGCGTCGACAGGATCTGAAAAACTGTTTTTT.

The chain recombines TRBV7-2 with TRBJ2-7, with D possibly being TRBD2 (5 bases). V was trimmed by 5 bases and J by 4 bases, leaving 12 bases between them. Germline lookup yields CDR1 SGHTA and CDR2 FQGNSA. The CDR3 runs to 13 residues. The CDR3 sequence: CASSEGWEYEQYF. In DNA form, the CDR3 reads TGTGCCAGCAGCGAGGGCTGGGAGTACGAGCAGTACTTC.